The next 12 T cell receptor beta chains were all read from a single sample in a study of blood T cell repertoires in COVID-19 (dated by TCRdb to 2019 to 2021). The protocol used for the library was the immunoSEQ multiplex PCR assay. TCRdb limited this immuneACCESS table to in-frame rearrangements with V and J called. A share of clones is missing; checked studies link under half to unresolved V genes, and the rest is unexplained. Within this sample are under 450,000 clones, with 75% to 90% of them counted one time only. Around 1.5% of the sample comes from the top ten. Source material: peripheral blood. These receptors originate from a woman in her forties with COVID-19, enrolled during active disease.

The chain has TRBV7-9 and TRBJ1-3; D unclear. With 3 bases removed from V and 3 bases from J, the gap between germline ends came to 3 bases. The length of the CDR3 is 12 residues. Per the germline V gene, CDR1 is SEHNR and CDR2 is FQNEAQ (reference sequence). This chain's CDR3 is CASSFGGNTIYF. The CDR3 coding sequence is TGTGCCAGCAGCTTCGGTGGAAACACCATATATTTT.

A note on this clone: A read error is likely, as this CDR3 ends without the conserved phenylalanine or tryptophan. It is unclear where the CDR3 begins or ends on the DNA, so no DNA is shown, and the CDR3 is as TCRdb lists it. The V call is TRBV5-6, the J call TRBJ1-6. The V gene's germline CDR1 is SGHDT and CDR2 YYEEEE. From its first to its last residue, the CDR3 has 13 amino acids. CDR3 sequence reads: CASSLAGSPSDPS.

The CDR3 is CAWSYSLPPYEQFF. CDR3 coding DNA: TGTGCCTGGAGCTACTCACTACCTCCGTACGAGCAGTTCTTC. The chain is built from TRBV30 and TRBJ2-1; D unresolved. V lost 3 bases and J 10 bases, leaving 19 bases between the germline ends. CDR1 is GTSNPN, CDR2 SVGIG, per germline (reference sequence). This CDR3 is built from 14 residues.

The chain links TRBV18 to TRBJ1-3, with a weak D call TRBD1 (5 bases). This CDR3 has 15 amino acids. Trimming shortened V by 1 base and J by 1 base, and 8 bases separated the two germline ends. Germline CDR1 reads KGHSH; CDR2 reads LQKENI. As DNA, the CDR3 is TGTGCCAGCTCACCACTAGACAGTTCTGGAAACACCATATATTTT. Translation gives CASSPLDSSGNTIYF.

The chain recombines TRBV28 with TRBJ1-6; 8 bases map to TRBD1. In germline, CDR1 is MDHEN, CDR2 SYDVKM. Trimming at V came to 3 bases and at J to 8 bases, leaving 9 bases not matched to a gene. The CDR3 consists of 16 residues. Here the CDR3 reads CASSFKQGEVYSPLHF. CDR3 nucleotides: TGTGCCAGCAGTTTCAAACAGGGGGAGGTGTATTCACCCCTCCACTTT.

This chain connects TRBV20-1 to TRBJ1-1; unclear D gene. The CDR3 contains 13 residues. The ends were cut back, 3 bases at V and 4 bases at J, with 12 bases in the middle. Germline V CDR1 and CDR2: DFQATT, SNEGSKA (reference sequence). Here the CDR3 DNA reads TGCAGTGCTAGTAGGTCGGCGGGCACTGAAGCTTTCTTT. It specifies CSASRSAGTEAFF.

This chain connects TRBV20-1 to TRBJ2-5; possible D gene TRBD2, 5 bases. Trimming removed 3 bases from V and 2 bases from J, with 13 bases in between. Germline CDR1 DFQATT, CDR2 SNEGSKA (reference sequence). CDR3 size: 14 residues. DNA of the CDR3: TGCAGTGCTAGTACGCAGGACTTTCAAGAGACCCAGTACTTC. Amino acids: CSASTQDFQETQYF.

V usage is TRBV10-3 and J usage is TRBJ1-1; tentatively, D is TRBD1 (6 bases). Germline-derived CDR1 and CDR2 are ENHRY and SYGVKD. CDR3 size: 15 residues. Trimming removed 6 bases at V and 4 bases at J, with 18 bases between. The CDR3 sequence: CAISPNRDLGTEAFF. The CDR3, as DNA: TGTGCCATCAGCCCTAACAGGGATCTAGGCACTGAAGCTTTCTTT.

V is TRBV18 and J is TRBJ1-2, with a tentative D call TRBD1 (5 bases). Germline V CDR1 and CDR2: KGHSH, LQKENI. V lost 6 bases, J lost 4 bases, and 18 bases lay in between. The CDR3 has 15 amino acids. CDR3 DNA: TGTGCCAGCTCGGTCCTAGGGGAGGCGAGCTATGGCTACACCTTC. Its protein product is CASSVLGEASYGYTF.

V is TRBV7-9 and J is TRBJ1-2; possible D gene TRBD1, 5 bases. The CDR3 is made up of 16 amino acids. V lost 1 base, J lost 0 bases, and 12 bases lay in between. CDR1 SEHNR and CDR2 FQNEAQ come from the germline V gene (reference sequence). Here the CDR3 reads CASSLGGGTPNYGYTF. The CDR3 DNA reads as TGTGCCAGCAGCTTAGGTGGTGGGACTCCTAACTATGGCTACACCTTC.

The chain is built from TRBV28 and TRBJ2-7; D gene unclear. The germline gives CDR1 MDHEN, CDR2 SYDVKM. The V and J ends lost 6 bases and 0 bases respectively, with 9 bases between them. CDR3 length equals 13 residues. CDR3 coding DNA: TGTGCCAGCAGGAGGCAAACCTCCTACGAGCAGTACTTC. Translation gives CASRRQTSYEQYF. The complete variable domain, with remaining parts taken from reference TRBV28 and TRBJ2-7, reads DVKVTQSSRYLVKRTGEKVFLECVQDMDHENMFWYRQDPGLGLRLIYFSYDVKMKEKGDIPEGYSVSREKKERFSLILESASTNQTSMYLCASRRQTSYEQYFGPGTRLTVT.

This rearrangement joins TRBV3-1 (or the pseudogene TRBV3-2) to TRBJ1-1; a possible D gene is TRBD1 (5 bases). V gave up 4 bases and J gave up 6 bases, with 9 bases separating them. This CDR3 has 12 amino acids. Per the germline V gene, CDR1 is LGHDT and CDR2 is YNNKEL (reference sequence). The CDR3 is CASSPGEPEAFF. The CDR3 DNA reads TGTGCCAGCAGCCCGGGGGAACCTGAAGCTTTCTTT.